A single T cell receptor (beta chain) is shown here with its context. CDR1 DFQATT and CDR2 SNEGSKA come from the germline V gene (reference sequence). The V end was cut by 3 bases, the J end by 3 bases, with 9 bases between. CDR3 length equals 12 residues. Authors' data handling: Estimation of nucleated cell counts relied on the amplification of reference gene primers. The data were produced by immunoSEQ multiplex PCR, yet TCRdb's version contains in-frame clones alone and is incomplete. The DNA was the basis for D and trimming; V, J and clone size are from that table. The sample lists approximately 75,000 clones, around 72% occurring once. The data were obtained in a study of blood T cell repertoires in COVID-19. Turning to the study itself: Samples taken during acute and convalescent COVID-19 were collected in the United States, Italy and Spain. PBMCs, B-cell-depleted T cells, or T cells provided the cDNA or gDNA that made up the material.

The sample was peripheral blood. The V gene is TRBV20-1, the J gene TRBJ2-7; D may be TRBD2 (6 bases). The sequence derives from a human donor with acute or convalescent COVID-19. The donor label of this sample is uncertain. The CDR3 loop reads CSASREIYEQYF. The CDR3 nucleotides are TGCAGTGCTAGTCGGGAGATCTACGAGCAGTACTTC.